The following is a T cell receptor (beta chain) sequence with its context. Its antigen remains unknown. The same CDR3 also results from other DNA sequences found in this sample. These data originate in a study of cytomegalovirus exposure and HLA in healthy donors. Study outcomes and limitations: It was about 150 TCR beta chains that were listed as cytomegalovirus-associated.

PCR primers comprised 60 Vbeta and 13 Jbeta primers. Assay used: immunoSEQ multiplex PCR; TCRdb lists only in-frame clones, some missing. The sample has 55,000 to 65,000 clones; about 85% are singletons. This CDR3 region has 16 residues. CDR1 and CDR2 (germline): SGDLS, YYNGEE. With 0 bases clipped from V and 5 bases from J, the junction kept 6 bases outside the gene matches. Sequencing used PBMCs. The V call is TRBV9, the J call TRBJ1-2, with 11 bases matching TRBD1. The TCR was taken from a female donor in good health and CMV-seronegative. The CDR3 DNA reads TGTGCCAGCAGCGTAGGAGGGACAGGGGGAAAATATGGCTACACCTTC. It translates to CASSVGGTGGKYGYTF. Looking up the rest from reference TRBV9 and TRBJ1-2 gives the full variable domain: DSGVTQTPKHLITATGQRVTLRCSPRSGDLSVYWYQQSLDQGLQFLIQYYNGEERAKGNILERFSAQQFPDLHSELNLSSLELGDSALYFCASSVGGTGGKYGYTFGSGTRLTVV.